Shown below are 2 T cell receptor beta chains from a single sample sequenced in a study of T-cell memory formation after mild COVID-19. TCRdb analysed the 5' RACE reads with MiXCR anew, one entry per CDR3 protein. The data contain about 200,000 distinct CDR3 sequences, around 20% of them seen just once; the ten biggest clones take up approximately 2.4%. The sample taken for sequencing was PBMCs or a T cell subset sorted from them (not recorded which). The receptors derive from an adult woman who had mild COVID-19 (a few samples of this study predate the infection). Cell type and time point are not known.

The rearrangement joins TRBV10-3 to TRBJ2-3; no clear D. The CDR3 contains 15 residues. With 3 bases removed from V and 3 bases from J, the gap between germline ends came to 13 bases. Germline V gene sequence: CDR1 ENHRY, CDR2 SYGVKD. The CDR3: CAISDRGGRTDTQYF. The CDR3 bases are TGTGCCATCAGTGATCGTGGCGGAAGGACAGATACGCAGTATTTT.

This chain joins TRBV20-1 and TRBJ2-7; D tentatively reads TRBD1 or TRBD2 (5 bases each). The germline V and J ends were trimmed by 5 bases and 3 bases, with 17 bases remaining between them. The CDR3 runs to 14 residues. In germline, CDR1 is DFQATT, CDR2 SNEGSKA (reference sequence). The CDR3 DNA follows: TGCAGTGCTGCTCCCGGGACCCACCACTACGAGCAGTACTTC. This sequence encodes CSAAPGTHHYEQYF.